This TCR beta chain stems from a study of cytomegalovirus exposure and HLA in healthy donors. The study, taken as a whole, reports: Subsequent analysis revealed that first-cohort TCR clusters tended to co-occur in the approximately 120 validation repertoires. The classifier reportedly diagnosed cytomegalovirus status with high specificity and sensitivity. There were around 160 TCR beta chains listed as cytomegalovirus-associated.

Separation from the approximately 690-subject first cohort characterized the roughly 120-subject validation cohort, to which the donors belonged. The assay was immunoSEQ multiplex PCR, and TCRdb's table has in-frame clones only and misses some. This sample yields 55,000 to 75,000 clones, of which 85% to 95% are seen a single time; around 7% belongs to the top ten. Remarks on this clone: Its target is unknown.

Sample: PBMCs. The sequence was collected from a woman between 18 and 29 years old in good health and CMV-seropositive.

The CDR3 reads CSARSGGGYTF. The CDR3 DNA sequence: TGCAGTGCTAGATCGGGTGGTGGCTACACCTTC. The J gene is TRBJ1-2, the V gene TRBV20-1, with no clear D. The CDR3 contains 11 residues. Between the trimmed V and J ends, which lost 2 bases and 7 bases, there was a span of 8 bases. Germline CDR1 reads DFQATT; CDR2 reads SNEGSKA (reference sequence).